Here is one T cell receptor beta chain with its context. These data are taken from a study of blood T cell repertoires in COVID-19. Study-level background: Whether acute or convalescent, the COVID-19 samples came from the United States, Italy and Spain. PBMCs, B-cell-depleted T cells, or T cells provided the cDNA or gDNA that made up the material.

Authors' processing steps: Reference gene primers were amplified, and this amplification served to estimate nucleated cell counts. The table came from immunoSEQ multiplex PCR; TCRdb's copy has only in-frame clones and leaves some out. D and trimming come from the DNA, and the V and J calls and clone size come from that table. The top ten hold 6% to 7% of the sample, which has around 300,000 clones, approximately 88% seen once. Cohort 3 recovered donors had two negative PCRs, clearance, or symptom resolution. This TCR derives from a woman aged 40-49 years who had recovered from COVID-19. The source material was PBMCs or T cells enriched from blood (not recorded which).

The CDR3 sequence: CAISELWTSGRETQYF. CDR3 bases: TGTGCCATCAGTGAGCTCTGGACTAGCGGGAGAGAGACCCAGTACTTC. The genes are TRBV10-3 and TRBJ2-5; 13 bases agree with TRBD2. Germline loops: CDR1 ENHRY, CDR2 SYGVKD. This CDR3 is built from 16 residues. Trimming at V came to 2 bases and at J to 4 bases, leaving 4 bases not matched to a gene.